The 17 T cell receptor beta chains listed next were all sequenced from one sample in a study of cytomegalovirus exposure and HLA in healthy donors (dated 2017 in TCRdb). The library was prepared using the immunoSEQ multiplex PCR assay. The multiplex PCR relied on a mix of 60 forward primers for TCR Vbeta segments and 13 reverse primers for TCR Jbeta segments. Imported from immuneACCESS, the table was reduced by TCRdb to in-frame sequences with V and J called. These copies leave out some clones; in studies compared against another copy, an unresolved V gene accounts for under half, and the cause of the remainder is not known. Within this sample are about 120,000 clones, with 50% to 70% of them counted one time only. 8% to 9.5% of the sample is in the top ten clones. Sequencing input: PBMCs. These receptors were collected from a woman aged 40-49 years in good health and CMV-seropositive.

The V gene is TRBV7-8, the J gene TRBJ1-1; 8 nucleotides match TRBD1. V was clipped by 1 base and J by 4 bases; unmatched bases: 5. CDR1 and CDR2 (germline): SGHVS, FQNEAQ. This CDR3 contains 15 residues. The CDR3 region is CASSLGTGGSTEAFF. The DNA of the CDR3 is TGTGCCAGCAGCTTAGGAACAGGGGGAAGCACTGAAGCTTTCTTT.

The chain employs TRBV28 and TRBJ1-1, with D tentatively TRBD1 (6 bases). The CDR3 has 14 amino acids. V was cut by 6 bases and J by 11 bases, with 22 bases left in between. Per the germline V gene, CDR1 is MDHEN and CDR2 is SYDVKM. The CDR3 reads CASSPEGGLRRAFF. The CDR3 nucleotides are TGTGCCAGCAGCCCCGAGGGGGGGCTACGTCGTGCTTTCTTT.

The chain employs TRBV20-1 and TRBJ2-5; D is unresolved. Looked up from germline, CDR1 is DFQATT and CDR2 is SNEGSKA (reference sequence). The V gene lost 1 base and the J gene lost 4 bases, with 4 bases spanning the gap. The CDR3 extends over 11 amino acids. Here the CDR3 DNA reads TGCAGTGCTAGAGTTCGAGAGACCCAGTACTTC. The encoded protein is CSARVRETQYF.

The CDR3 loop is CASSLGAGGTRWNTEAFF. The CDR3 coding sequence is TGTGCCAGCAGCTTAGGGGCAGGGGGGACTCGATGGAACACTGAAGCTTTCTTT. The chain employs TRBV5-4 and TRBJ1-1; TRBD1 matches 7 bases. CDR1 is SGHNT and CDR2 is YYREEE in the germline V gene (reference sequence). After removal of 2 bases from V and 1 base from J, the junction contained 14 bases not matched to a gene. The CDR3 covers 18 residues.

The chain uses TRBV9 and TRBJ1-1, with 8 bases that match TRBD1. The CDR3 consists of 14 residues. With 0 bases clipped from V and 2 bases from J, the junction kept 0 bases outside the gene matches. Looked up from germline, CDR1 is SGDLS and CDR2 is YYNGEE. The CDR3 DNA sequence: TGTGCCAGCAGCGTAGCAGGGGGCAACACTGAAGCTTTCTTT. Amino acid sequence: CASSVAGGNTEAFF.

The CDR3 is CASSSTGNNEKLFF. The CDR3 DNA reads as TGTGCCAGCAGTTCGACAGGGAATAATGAAAAACTGTTTTTT. This chain joins TRBV27 and TRBJ1-4; 7 positions agree with TRBD1. Germline trimming cut 4 bases from V and 4 bases from J; bases unmatched to any gene: 3. CDR3 length equals 14 residues. CDR1 and CDR2 from the germline V gene are MNHEY and SMNVEV (reference sequence).

CDR3: CASSAPRLRAGQPQHF. The CDR3 DNA sequence: TGTGCCAGCAGTGCCCCTAGGCTGCGGGCCGGACAGCCCCAGCATTTT. The genes are TRBV28 and TRBJ1-5; D call uncertain. The germline V gene has CDR1 MDHEN and CDR2 SYDVKM. V gave up 5 bases and J gave up 7 bases, with 21 bases separating them. This CDR3 spans 16 amino acids.

The chain links TRBV30 to TRBJ2-7; the D gene is possibly TRBD1 (6 bases). The V end lost 0 bases, the J end lost 6 bases, and 21 bases lay between the germline ends. CDR3 size: 16 residues. Germline-derived CDR1 and CDR2 are GTSNPN and SVGIG (reference sequence). In nucleotides, the CDR3 is TGTGCCTGGAGTGTACTTGTAGGGGGTCCCATGAGCGAGCAGTACTTC. Its protein is CAWSVLVGGPMSEQYF.

Here the CDR3 DNA reads TGCGCCACCTCGACAGGGATCACCGGGGAGCTGTTTTTT. It translates to CATSTGITGELFF. The chain carries TRBV10-2 and TRBJ2-2, with 7 positions matching TRBD1. V shed 10 bases, J shed 4 bases, and the junction held 6 bases outside the gene matches. The CDR3 totals 13 residues. The germline CDR1 and CDR2 sequences are WSHSY and SAAADI.

The chain recombines TRBV9 with TRBJ2-1; 11 bases agree with TRBD2. The CDR3 is 15 residues long. Losses at the gene ends were 0 bases for V and 5 bases for J; bases not matched to a gene: 1. Per germline, CDR1 SGDLS and CDR2 YYNGEE. The CDR3 reads CASSVGLAGNNEQFF. The CDR3 bases are TGTGCCAGCAGCGTAGGACTAGCGGGGAACAATGAGCAGTTCTTC. Variable domain in full (rest from reference TRBV9 and TRBJ2-1): DSGVTQTPKHLITATGQRVTLRCSPRSGDLSVYWYQQSLDQGLQFLIQYYNGEERAKGNILERFSAQQFPDLHSELNLSSLELGDSALYFCASSVGLAGNNEQFFGPGTRLTVL.

The V and J genes are TRBV4-2 and TRBJ2-3; the D gene is possibly TRBD2 (5 bases). The CDR3 length is 13 residues. CDR1 and CDR2 (germline): LGHNA, YNFKEQ. V gave up 0 bases and J gave up 6 bases, with 7 bases separating them. CDR3 DNA sequence: TGTGCCAGCAGCCAAGATAGGAGGGATACGCAGTATTTT. As protein: CASSQDRRDTQYF.

This clone has a single count. V and J are TRBV6-1 and TRBJ1-4; maybe TRBD1 (6 bases). Trimming took off 6 bases at V and 0 bases at J, with 8 bases between the two ends. The CDR3 length is 14 residues. Germline V gives CDR1 MNHNS, CDR2 SASEGT. CDR3 sequence (DNA): TGTGCCAGCAGAAGGACAGCAACTAATGAAAAACTGTTTTTT. It translates to CASRRTATNEKLFF.

The chain joins TRBV1 to TRBJ2-7; the DNA was not compared with TRBD2, the D call given in the table. TRBV1 is shown as a pseudogene. The CDR3 contains 15 residues. The CDR3 nucleotides are TGCACCAGCAGCCAATCCGGGACTAGCAAGGACGAGCAGTACTTC. Translation gives CTSSQSGTSKDEQYF.

This clone was seen a few times. The CDR3 DNA follows: TGTGCCAGCAGCTCCGTGTTTGGGAGCTCCTACAATGAGCAGTTCTTC. It translates to CASSSVFGSSYNEQFF. The chain is built from TRBV5-4 and TRBJ2-1; a weak D match, TRBD2 (5 bases). This CDR3 region has 16 residues. V lost 3 bases to trimming and J lost 0 bases, with 13 bases between them. Germline V gene data show CDR1 as SGHNT and CDR2 as YYREEE (reference sequence).

This sequence joins TRBV7-2 and TRBJ1-1; D is uncertain. With 4 bases removed from V and 1 base from J, the gap between germline ends came to 7 bases. Looked up from germline, CDR1 is SGHTA and CDR2 is FQGNSA. The CDR3 runs to 13 residues. This chain's CDR3 is CASSSQRNTEAFF. As DNA, the CDR3 is TGTGCCAGCAGCTCGCAGCGGAACACTGAAGCTTTCTTT. Variable domain in full (rest from reference TRBV7-2 and TRBJ1-1): GAGVSQSPSNKVTEKGKDVELRCDPISGHTALYWYRQSLGQGLEFLIYFQGNSAPDKSGLPSDRFSAERTGGSVSTLTIQRTQQEDSAVYLCASSSQRNTEAFFGQGTRLTVV.

The chain employs TRBV29-1 and TRBJ2-1; perhaps TRBD2 as D (7 bases). Trimming took off 7 bases at V and 3 bases at J, with 19 bases between the two ends. Per the germline V gene, CDR1 is SQVTM and CDR2 is ANQGSEA. The CDR3 totals 15 residues. CDR3 bases: TGCAGCGACAAGGTGGGGGCTAGCGGCTACAATGAGCAGTTCTTC. This encodes CSDKVGASGYNEQFF.

In its sample, this clone was seen once. V usage is TRBV19 and J usage is TRBJ1-2, with D uncertain. V dropped 3 bases and J dropped 0 bases, with 14 bases sitting between them. CDR1 and CDR2 from the germline V gene are LNHDA and SQIVND (reference sequence). This CDR3 has 16 amino acids. The CDR3 nucleotides read TGTGCCAGTAGTATCCTATCCGGGAAGGCTAACTATGGCTACACCTTC. Its protein product is CASSILSGKANYGYTF.